A single sample is the source of the 20 T cell receptor beta chains below, sequenced in a study of neurological immune-mediated disorders. As for time point: technical triplicate 2. From the 5' RACE reads, TCRdb called clonotypes with MiXCR, one entry per CDR3 protein. Of under 65,000 distinct CDR3 sequences in the sample, 24% are singletons; the top ten hold around 4.5%. Input material: PBMCs. Receptors were obtained from a man aged 55 to 70 with HTLV-1-associated myelopathy (HAM/TSP).

The V and J genes are TRBV2 and TRBJ2-3, with 9 bases fitting TRBD2. The CDR3 has 14 residues. V dropped 9 bases and J dropped 4; count of bases not matched to a gene: 8. Germline V CDR1 and CDR2: SNHLY, FYNNEI. The CDR3 loop reads CASISGGPADTQYF. The CDR3 DNA is TGTGCCAGTATTAGCGGGGGTCCCGCAGATACGCAGTATTTT.

The chain carries TRBV7-9 and TRBJ2-7; D might be TRBD2 (5 bases). CDR1 is SEHNR and CDR2 is FQNEAQ in the germline V gene (reference sequence). V lost 5 bases and J lost 3, with 5 bases in between. The CDR3 consists of 11 residues. The CDR3: CASSRDYEQYF. In nucleotides, the CDR3 is TGTGCCAGCAGCCGGGACTACGAGCAGTACTTC.

V gene TRBV4-1 combines with J gene TRBJ1-5, with D possibly TRBD1 on 6 matching bases. There are 14 residues in the CDR3. CDR1 is MGHRA, CDR2 YSYEKL, per germline. Trimming pared 0 bases from V and 15 bases from J, leaving 18 bases between. Here the CDR3 reads CASSQDPTGSIVHF. CDR3 nucleotides: TGCGCCAGCAGCCAAGATCCCACAGGGTCGATTGTGCATTTT.

At least ten counts were recorded for this clonotype. The J gene is TRBJ2-6, the V gene TRBV29-1; D not resolved. CDR3 length: 16 amino acids. Germline V gene sequence: CDR1 SQVTM, CDR2 ANQGSEA. Trimming removed 1 base at V and 4 bases at J, with 14 bases between. The chain's CDR3 is CSVEGEGSSGANVLTF. CDR3 sequence (DNA): TGCAGCGTTGAAGGTGAAGGATCCTCCGGGGCCAACGTCCTGACTTTC.

V gene TRBV28 combines with J gene TRBJ1-1; D is possibly TRBD1 (6 bases). Germline V lookup: CDR1 MDHEN, CDR2 SYDVKM. This CDR3 contains 16 residues. Trimming shortened V by 2 bases and J by 6 bases, and 19 bases separated the two germline ends. Written as DNA, the CDR3 is TGTGCCAGCAGTTTACCGCGGAGGGGGACCCCCCCTGAAGCTTTCTTT. It translates to CASSLPRRGTPPEAFF.

The V call is TRBV4-3, the J call TRBJ2-7, with 12 positions matching TRBD1. V lost 3 bases and J lost 5; bases outside the gene matches: 8. CDR1 is LGHNA, CDR2 YSLEER, per germline. The CDR3 contains 16 residues. DNA for the CDR3: TGCGCCAGCAGCCATACGCCGGGACAGGGGGCCGACGAGCAGTACTTC. Its protein is CASSHTPGQGADEQYF.

In the case of this clonotype: No DNA is shown, since the ends of the CDR3 on it are uncertain; the CDR3 is the one TCRdb lists. The CDR3 sequence is CASSFYICSATTDQYEQYF. The chain recombines TRBV5-5 with TRBJ2-7. Germline CDR1 reads SGHKS; CDR2 reads YYEKEE (reference sequence). Termini included, the CDR3 measures 19 amino acids.

At least ten counts were recorded for this clonotype. This rearrangement joins TRBV25-1 to TRBJ2-7; no definite D call. CDR3 length: 11 amino acids. Germline V gene data show CDR1 as MGHDK and CDR2 as SYGVNS. Deletions cut 4 bases from V and 4 bases from J, with 5 bases between. The DNA for the CDR3 is TGTGCCAGCAGTGGCGATTACGAGCAGTACTTC. Residues: CASSGDYEQYF.

Points on this clonotype: This may be a read error: a much more frequent sequence differs by one nucleotide. The J gene is TRBJ2-7, the V gene TRBV28; D unclear. This CDR3 is built from 13 residues. Per the germline V gene, CDR1 is MDHEN and CDR2 is SYDVKM. V lost 4 bases and J lost 1, with 8 bases in between. The CDR3: CASSSLYSYEQYF. The DNA for the CDR3 is TGTGCCAGCAGTTCCCTCTATTCCTACGAGCAGTACTTC. Variable domain in full (rest from reference TRBV28 and TRBJ2-7): DVKVTQSSRYLVKRTGEKVFLECVQDMDHENMFWYRQDPGLGLRLIYFSYDVKMKEKGDIPEGYSVSREKKERFSLILESASTNQTSMYLCASSSLYSYEQYFGPGTRLTVT.

This clonotype was counted ten times or more. The chain couples TRBV11-2 to TRBJ2-7; 7 nucleotides line up with TRBD2. CDR1 SGHAT and CDR2 FQNNGV come from the germline V gene. CDR3 length: 14 residues. Unmatched junction bases numbered 7, after V lost 5 bases and J lost 3 bases. For the CDR3, the DNA is TGTGCCAGCAGCCCGCGACTAGCTCACTACGAGCAGTACTTC. This sequence encodes CASSPRLAHYEQYF.

This clonotype was seen many times. The rearrangement links TRBV20-1 to TRBJ2-1, with a tentative D call TRBD2 (6 bases). The CDR3 covers 14 residues. Trimming took off 4 bases at V and 1 base at J, with 11 bases between the two ends. Germline CDR1 and CDR2: DFQATT and SNEGSKA (reference sequence). This chain's CDR3 is CSATSVMSYNEQFF. Written as DNA, the CDR3 is TGCAGTGCTACTAGCGTCATGTCCTACAATGAGCAGTTCTTC.

This clonotype was observed at least ten times. The rearrangement joins TRBV15 to TRBJ2-7; TRBD2 agrees at 7 bases. There are 15 residues in the CDR3. V was pared by 1 base and J by 3 bases, with 6 bases of the junction left unmatched. Germline V gene data show CDR1 as LNHNV and CDR2 as YYDKDF (reference sequence). The CDR3 DNA follows: TGTGCCACCAGCAGAGGAAGGGACTACTACTACGAGCAGTACTTC. Its translation is CATSRGRDYYYEQYF.

This clonotype was observed once. This chain links TRBV7-9 with TRBJ2-2, with TRBD2 identical over 10 bases. Germline trimming cut 3 bases from V and 6 bases from J; bases unmatched to any gene: 1. Per the germline V gene, CDR1 is SEHNR and CDR2 is FQNEAQ (reference sequence). The CDR3 has 14 amino acids. The CDR3 loop is CASSFLAGAGELFF. The CDR3 nucleotides read TGTGCCAGCAGCTTCCTAGCGGGAGCCGGGGAGCTGTTTTTT.

This clonotype appeared many times. The CDR3 here is CASSFGTSGLIYNEQFF. The CDR3 DNA sequence: TGTGCCAGCAGCTTCGGGACTAGCGGACTTATTTACAATGAGCAGTTCTTC. V and J are TRBV7-8 and TRBJ2-1; 11 bases agree with TRBD2. The junction had 8 bases not matched to a gene; V was cut back by 3 bases and J by 4 bases. This CDR3 spans 17 amino acids. Germline assignment: CDR1 SGHVS and CDR2 FQNEAQ.

This clonotype was observed at least ten times. The V and J genes are TRBV6-5 and TRBJ2-5, with 7 bases aligning to TRBD2. This CDR3 region has 15 residues. Germline CDR1 reads MNHEY; CDR2 reads SVGAGI. V lost 2 bases and J lost 4; bases outside the gene matches: 7. The CDR3 DNA sequence: TGTGCCAGCAGTTACACTGGCGGGGGAGGAGAGACCCAGTACTTC. This encodes CASSYTGGGGETQYF.

This clonotype appeared many times. This rearrangement joins TRBV5-1 to TRBJ2-3; TRBD2 agrees at 8 bases. The CDR3 runs to 15 residues. Unmatched junction bases numbered 2, after V lost 2 bases and J lost 0 bases. The germline V gene encodes CDR1 SGHRS and CDR2 YFSETQ. In nucleotides, the CDR3 is TGCGCCAGCAGCTTCGGGACTAGGAGCACAGATACGCAGTATTTT. Protein sequence: CASSFGTRSTDTQYF.

This clonotype is termed medium-sized. This sequence joins TRBV14 and TRBJ1-1; D remains ambiguous. Germline assignment: CDR1 SGHDN and CDR2 FVKESK. Trimming took off 1 base at V and 7 bases at J, with 7 bases between the two ends. The CDR3 spans 12 residues. DNA for the CDR3: TGTGCCAGCAGCCAAGGAGGGATTGAAGCTTTCTTT. Protein sequence: CASSQGGIEAFF. Using reference TRBV14 and TRBJ1-1 for the parts outside the CDR3, the full variable domain is EAGVTQFPSHSVIEKGQTVTLRCDPISGHDNLYWYRRVMGKEIKFLLHFVKESKQDESGMPNNRFLAERTGGTYSTLKVQPAELEDSGVYFCASSQGGIEAFFGQGTRLTVV.

The sample holds many counts of this clonotype. This chain links TRBV20-1 with TRBJ1-5, with D perhaps matching TRBD1 (6 bases). The CDR3 loop spans 15 amino acids. V was cut by 5 bases and J by 7 bases, with 21 bases left in between. The V gene's germline CDR1 is DFQATT and CDR2 SNEGSKA (reference sequence). CDR3 sequence (DNA): TGCAGTGCTCACGACGGGGGGGCTACAGGGCAGCCCCAGCATTTT. Protein sequence: CSAHDGGATGQPQHF.

The rearrangement links TRBV19 to TRBJ1-2; TRBD1 might be the D (6 bases). This CDR3 spans 11 amino acids. Germline CDR1 and CDR2: LNHDA and SQIVND (reference sequence). The germline V and J ends were trimmed by 6 bases and 4 bases, with 6 bases remaining between them. CDR3 in amino acids: CASRQGYGYTF. The CDR3 nucleotides are TGTGCCAGTAGACAGGGCTATGGCTACACCTTC.

This clonotype has a count of ten or more. V and J are TRBV14 and TRBJ2-5; D is tentatively TRBD1 or TRBD2 (6 bases each). The CDR3 length is 17 residues. The germline V gene encodes CDR1 SGHDN and CDR2 FVKESK. V lost 1 base and J lost 3, with 18 bases in between. The CDR3 is CASSQGVNRGPKETQYF. Here the CDR3 DNA reads TGTGCCAGCAGCCAAGGGGTTAACCGGGGGCCCAAAGAGACCCAGTACTTC.